Listed below are T cell receptor beta chains from one sample, sequenced in a study of blood T cell repertoires in COVID-19. The data were produced by immunoSEQ multiplex PCR, yet TCRdb's version contains in-frame clones alone and is incomplete. The sample yields approximately 71,000 clones, about four fifths seen once. The specimen sequenced was peripheral blood. The origin of the receptors is a woman of 80 years or more with acute or convalescent COVID-19. Each CDR3 is given with its conserved first and last residue. A D gene is named only where the DNA matches it firmly. Only some rows state a clone size, as once, few, many or a class for expanded clones.

abundance,v_gene,d_gene,j_gene,CDR3nt,CDR3aa
NA,TRBV4-3,TRBD2,TRBJ2-7,TGCGCCAGCAGCCAAGGACTGGGGGGGACCCCCCGGGAGCAGTACTTC,CASSQGLGGTPREQYF
NA,TRBV19,TRBD2,TRBJ2-7,TGTGCCAGTAGTAACCTAGCGGGAGTCACGGAGCAGTACTTC,CASSNLAGVTEQYF
NA,TRBV11-2,TRBD2,TRBJ2-2,TGTGCCAGCAGCTTACTAGCGGCGAACACCGGGGAGCTGTTTTTT,CASSLLAANTGELFF
NA,TRBV9,TRBD2,TRBJ2-3,TGTGCCAGCAGCGTCCGGGGCGGGAGGTCCGGGAGGGATACGCAGTATTTT,CASSVRGGRSGRDTQYF
NA,TRBV24-1,TRBD1,TRBJ1-3,TGTGCCACCAGTGATTCCCTAACCCTTGACAGGGGGCACTCTGGAAACACCATATATTTT,CATSDSLTLDRGHSGNTIYF
NA,TRBV27,NA,TRBJ2-7,TGTGCCAGCACGACTAGTGGGAGCTCCTACGAGCAGTACTTC,CASTTSGSSYEQYF
NA,TRBV9,TRBD1,TRBJ2-2,TGTGCCAGCAGCCCACCCAATCGGGACAGCGCGAACACCGGGGAGCTGTTTTTT,CASSPPNRDSANTGELFF
NA,TRBV6-5,TRBD1,TRBJ2-1,TGTGCCAGCCGCGACAGGGTGGAATACAATGAGCAGTTCTTC,CASRDRVEYNEQFF
NA,TRBV28,NA,TRBJ2-7,TGTGCCAGCAGTTCACAGGGAGCCTACGAGCAGTACTTC,CASSSQGAYEQYF
once,TRBV6-1,TRBD2,TRBJ2-7,TGTGCCAGCAGTGTTTCCGGGACTAGCGGGAGAAGAAGGTACGAGCAGTACTTC,CASSVSGTSGRRRYEQYF
NA,TRBV4-1,NA,TRBJ1-2,TGCGCCAGCAGCCAAGATCGAGGATTTAGTGGCTACACCTTC,CASSQDRGFSGYTF
NA,TRBV9,NA,TRBJ1-1,TGTGCCAGCAGCGTCCGGCCCGGAGAGGGTAGGAACACTGAAGCTTTCTTT,CASSVRPGEGRNTEAFF
once,TRBV24-1,TRBD2,TRBJ2-3,TGTGCCACCAGTGCCCGAGGACTAGCGGGGCTCACAGATACGCAGTATTTT,CATSARGLAGLTDTQYF
NA,TRBV20-1,NA,TRBJ2-4,TGCAGTGCTAGTCTGGGTTCGAGGTTCCCCGAAAACATTCAGTACTTC,CSASLGSRFPENIQYF
NA,TRBV2,TRBD1,TRBJ1-1,TGTGCCAGCAGTTTACAGGGGGCGCGCACTGAAGCTTTCTTT,CASSLQGARTEAFF
NA,TRBV5-6,NA,TRBJ2-1,TGTGCCAGCAGGTCGGAACAGTTCAATGAGCAGTTCTTC,CASRSEQFNEQFF
once,TRBV5-1,NA,TRBJ2-1,TGCGCCAGCAGCACCTACAGGCAGCTCTACAATGAGCAGTTCTTC,CASSTYRQLYNEQFF
NA,TRBV5-1,NA,TRBJ2-2,TGCGCCAGCAGTGTTTCGGGACAGAACACCGGGGAGCTGTTTTTT,CASSVSGQNTGELFF
NA,TRBV5-4,TRBD1,TRBJ1-4,TGTGCCAGCCGGACAGGGTTAGGGGAAAAACTGTTTTTT,CASRTGLGEKLFF
NA,TRBV18,TRBD2,TRBJ2-1,TGTGCCAGCTCACCACTAGCGGGAGGAATTCGAGCTGAGCAGTTCTTC,CASSPLAGGIRAEQFF
NA,TRBV10-3,TRBD2,TRBJ2-3,TGTGCCATCAGTGAGGGGGTAGCGGGGACTAACACAGATACGCAGTATTTT,CAISEGVAGTNTDTQYF
NA,TRBV10-3,TRBD1,TRBJ2-5,TGTGCCATTAGTAACAGGGGACGAGAGACCCAGTACTTC,CAISNRGRETQYF
few,TRBV7-9,NA,TRBJ1-2,TGTGCCAGCAGCCTCGGGAACGCTAACTATGGCTACACCTTC,CASSLGNANYGYTF
once,TRBV6-7,NA,TRBJ1-5,TGTGCCAGCCTCGAGGATACAGGGATTAGTTATCTCGATTATAGCAATCAGCCCCAGCATTTT,CASLEDTGISYLDYSNQPQHF
once,TRBV10-3,TRBD1,TRBJ1-5,TGTGCCATCGAACGAGAGCAGGGGGAAAGTGGCAATCAGCCCCAGCATTTT,CAIEREQGESGNQPQHF
NA,TRBV23-1,TRBD1,TRBJ2-7,TGCGCCAGCAGTCACTCCGAACCGGGACAGGGGTACCAAGATGGCGAGCAGTACTTC,CASSHSEPGQGYQDGEQYF
NA,TRBV30,TRBD1,TRBJ1-3,TGTGCCTGGAGGACCCGGGACAGGGGGCACTCGGGAAACACCATATATTTT,CAWRTRDRGHSGNTIYF
NA,TRBV20-1,TRBD2,TRBJ2-1,TGCAGTGCTAGTGCCCTCCTAGCGGGGGTCTACAATGAGCAGTTCTTC,CSASALLAGVYNEQFF
once,TRBV5-1,TRBD2,TRBJ2-7,TGCGCCAGCAGCACGAATAGCGGGAGGAACCACTACGAGCAGTACTTC,CASSTNSGRNHYEQYF
NA,TRBV28,TRBD1,TRBJ1-4,TGTGCCAGCAGTTTAGGCGGTTGGCAGGGGGACGAAAAACTGTTTTTT,CASSLGGWQGDEKLFF
NA,TRBV11-2,NA,TRBJ1-5,TGTGCCAGCAGCTCATACTCCCTAAATCAGCCCCAGCATTTT,CASSSYSLNQPQHF
few,TRBV24-1,TRBD2,TRBJ2-3,TGTGCCACCAGTGATCGGACTAGCGGGAGGGCGGGTACGCAGTATTTT,CATSDRTSGRAGTQYF
NA,TRBV6-5,NA,TRBJ2-7,TGTGCCAGCACCTCTCAGGGGAGGGCCCACGAGCAGTACTTC,CASTSQGRAHEQYF
NA,TRBV9,NA,TRBJ2-7,TGTGCCAGCAGCGTAGATCCAGAGGGCGAGCAGTACTTC,CASSVDPEGEQYF
NA,TRBV9,NA,TRBJ1-1,TGTGCCAGCAGCGTAAAACAGGGTGAAGCTTTCTTT,CASSVKQGEAFF
NA,TRBV3-1/TRBV3-2,NA,TRBJ2-1,TGTGCCAGCAGCCCGGGTCAATTAACCAACAATGAGCAGTTCTTC,CASSPGQLTNNEQFF
NA,TRBV5-1,TRBD1,TRBJ2-2,TGCGCCAGTGACAGGGTGGGCGGGGAGCTGTTTTTT,CASDRVGGELFF
NA,TRBV5-6,NA,TRBJ1-4,TGTGCCAGCAGCCCAAACAGGGTAGGAAAACTGTTTTTT,CASSPNRVGKLFF
NA,TRBV7-3,TRBD1,TRBJ2-2,TGTGCCAGCAGCCGGACAGGGGCGAACACCGGGGAGCTGTTTTTT,CASSRTGANTGELFF
NA,TRBV11-2,NA,TRBJ2-1,TGTGCCAGCAGCCTAGGGACATCCAAGGAGCAGTTCTTC,CASSLGTSKEQFF
NA,TRBV9,NA,TRBJ1-1,TGTGCCAGCAGCGTAAACCCTGCGGAAGAAGCTTTCTTT,CASSVNPAEEAFF
NA,TRBV7-6,NA,TRBJ2-1,TGTGCCAGCAGCTTACAATCGGGACAAGTCTCTTCCTACAATGAGCAGTTCTTC,CASSLQSGQVSSYNEQFF
NA,TRBV10-3,TRBD1,TRBJ1-4,TGTGCCATTCGGACAGGGCTTAATGAAAAACTGTTTTTT,CAIRTGLNEKLFF
NA,TRBV19,TRBD1,TRBJ1-5,TGTGCCAGTAGTGCGGGACAGGGGGCGAGGAGCAATCAGCCCCAGCATTTT,CASSAGQGARSNQPQHF
NA,TRBV28,TRBD1,TRBJ1-1,TGTGCCAGCAGTTTAGTGGGACAGCCAAGGATCCATAGGGACACTGAAGCTTTCTTT,CASSLVGQPRIHRDTEAFF
NA,TRBV11-2,TRBD1,TRBJ2-1,TGTGCCAGCAGCTTAAGAGGGGGACAGGGTAGGAATGAGCAGTTCTTC,CASSLRGGQGRNEQFF
NA,TRBV6-4,NA,TRBJ2-5,TGTGCCAGCAGTGGTAGGGCAGGGGAAGAGACCCAGTACTTC,CASSGRAGEETQYF
few,TRBV15,TRBD1,TRBJ2-7,TGTGCCACCAGCAGACTCACAGGGGGATCCTACGAGCAGTACTTC,CATSRLTGGSYEQYF
NA,TRBV6-5,NA,TRBJ2-1,TGTGCCAGCAGTTGGCACAGGGTTTCAAGTGAGCAGTTCTTC,CASSWHRVSSEQFF
NA,TRBV5-1,TRBD2,TRBJ2-1,TGCGCCAGCAGCCTACGACTAGCGGGAGGCCCCTACAATGAGCAGTTCTTC,CASSLRLAGGPYNEQFF
few,TRBV7-7,TRBD2,TRBJ2-2,TGTGCCAGCAGCCCAGGGACTAGCACGAACACCGGGGAGCTGTTTTTT,CASSPGTSTNTGELFF
NA,TRBV10-3,NA,TRBJ1-2,TGTGCCATCAGTGAGTCACGGGGGGGCCGGGGCTACACCTTC,CAISESRGGRGYTF
NA,TRBV5-1,NA,TRBJ1-5,TGCGCCAGCAGCCTGCAGACACATAGCAATCAGCCCCAGCATTTT,CASSLQTHSNQPQHF
NA,TRBV19,NA,TRBJ2-7,TGTGCCAGTAAGGTTGGAGGCAGGGGACCCTACGAGCAGTACTTC,CASKVGGRGPYEQYF
NA,TRBV5-1,TRBD1,TRBJ1-2,TGCGCCAGCAGCTTGGATCCGGGACAGGGCATCGATGGCTACACCTTC,CASSLDPGQGIDGYTF
NA,TRBV19,TRBD2,TRBJ2-1,TGTGCCAGTAGCCTGGGACTAGCGCAGTTCTTC,CASSLGLAQFF
once,TRBV21-1,NA,TRBJ1-5,TGTGCCAGCAGCAAAAGGAGGGGCGCGATTCAGCCCCAGCATTTT,CASSKRRGAIQPQHF